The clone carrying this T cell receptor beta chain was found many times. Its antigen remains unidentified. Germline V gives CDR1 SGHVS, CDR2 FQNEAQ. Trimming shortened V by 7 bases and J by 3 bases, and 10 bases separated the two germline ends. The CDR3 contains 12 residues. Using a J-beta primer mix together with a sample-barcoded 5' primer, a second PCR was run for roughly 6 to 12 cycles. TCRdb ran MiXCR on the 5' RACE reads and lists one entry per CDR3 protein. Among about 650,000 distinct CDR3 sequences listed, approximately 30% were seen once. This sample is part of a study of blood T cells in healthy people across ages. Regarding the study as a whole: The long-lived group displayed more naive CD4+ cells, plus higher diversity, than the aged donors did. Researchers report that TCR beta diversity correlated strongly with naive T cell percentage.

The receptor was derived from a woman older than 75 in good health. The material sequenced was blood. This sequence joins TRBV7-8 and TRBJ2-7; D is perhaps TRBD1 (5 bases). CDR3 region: CASNQGFYEQYF. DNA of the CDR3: TGTGCCAGCAATCAGGGATTCTACGAGCAGTACTTC.